The present T cell receptor (beta chain) was sequenced within a study of tissue T cells after allogeneic stem cell transplantation (dated by TCRdb to 2022 to 2024). As for the study more broadly: The study profiled TCR beta repertoires in many tissues obtained from research autopsies of patients with and without GVHD, and also in mouse models of GVHD. The human arm was conducted as a prospective observational study, and neither blinding nor randomization was performed. General study outcomes and caveats: Within patients, how anatomically similar tissues were was a major factor shaping TCR repertoire composition, regardless of disease or transplant status. Which tissue TCRs were alloreactive or antigen-specific was not determined in the study, and some of the clones might have been host cells that persisted. Only a few T cell clones appeared in more than one patient, yet motif-based clustering showed tissue-specific repertoire signatures that were shared between patients. Sampling depth was acknowledged as a limitation, and the patient cohort was both small and clinically heterogeneous. In both patients and mice, only a limited portion of the TCR repertoire detected in tissues was captured by blood and spleen T cells.

Libraries were made using the immunoSEQ multiplex PCR assay. Adaptive Biotechnologies performed the TCRbeta CDR3 sequencing at survey depth and reported CDR3 sequences, V/J genes, productive frequency and template counts. Amplification of TCR beta CDR3 regions was performed from genomic DNA rather than from RNA. From the authors' description of their analysis: Pairwise repertoire overlap between tissues was quantified with Jensen-Shannon divergence, where 1 means complete divergence and 0 identical. Tissues were clustered by single-linkage agglomerative hierarchical clustering of pairwise JSD values, and the clustering results were displayed as dendrograms. GLIPH2 was run on all patient samples with simulation_depth 1000, kmer_min_depth 3 and cdr3_length_cutoff 8, and groups with more than two unique CDR3s were retained. A standardized tissue-overlap score extrapolated Jaccard GLIPH-group overlap across patients to a standard repertoire size of 1000 clones. To look at how diversity was associated with clinical or experimental variables, linear mixed-effect models were used, with tissue treated as a fixed effect and individual treated as a random effect. As stored in TCRdb, this immuneACCESS dataset retains in-frame rearrangements with V and J assigned. A fraction of the clones does not appear; measured against another copy, unresolved V genes explain less than half of the discrepancy, and the remainder lacks a known reason. From that table come the V and J calls and clone size; the DNA was used to work out D and trimming. For this sample the table gives approximately 8,800 clones, of which more than 35% were detected only once. Around 3% of the sample comes from the top ten.

For this chain, trimming is 1 base at the V end and 6 bases at the J end, and the number of junction bases without a gene match is 4. From a lookup of the germline V gene, CDR1 and CDR2 are SGHSA and FRNQAP. Measured from the cysteine to the phenylalanine, the CDR3 is 15 residues long. Only the CDR3 bases that were read are kept: 42 of them, in frame from base 1. The time point label, read with the paper, signifies: mouse harvest day 14 after allogeneic transplant. Each mouse graft, delivered by tail vein injection, combined 10^6 splenic CD5+ T cells with 10^7 T-cell-depleted bone marrow cells. Mouse GVHD was modeled in a major MHC-mismatch B6 (H2b) into BALB/c (H2d) model, with tissues profiled at day 7 or 14. On day 7 or 14 post-transplant, mouse tissues and retro-orbital blood were harvested with separate sterile tools for each animal, and livers were flushed before harvest. Before genomic DNA isolation with the DNeasy Blood & Tissue Kit, mouse tissues were minced with razor blades in buffered saline.

As concerns this clone: The target of this receptor is not known. The gene names and germline sequences used here belong to the mouse. The sequence runs out 1 residue before the end of the CDR3; the remainder is reconstructed from the germline J gene.

This clonotype was obtained from a female BALB/c mouse given C57BL/6 T cells with graft-versus-host disease after an allogeneic hematopoietic cell transplant. Specimen: skin. The rearranged chain carries TRBV16 and TRBJ1-3; TRBD1 fits 9 bases in the junction. The CDR3 in this case is CASSLGDREENTLYF. The CDR3 DNA, read in part, is TGTGCAAGCAGCTTAGGGGACAGGGAAGAAAATACGCTCTAT.